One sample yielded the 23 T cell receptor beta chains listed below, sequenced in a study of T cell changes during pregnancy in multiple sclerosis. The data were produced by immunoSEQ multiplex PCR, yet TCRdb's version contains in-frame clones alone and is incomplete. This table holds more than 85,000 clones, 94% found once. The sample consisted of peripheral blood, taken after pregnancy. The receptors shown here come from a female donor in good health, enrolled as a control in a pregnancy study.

The CDR3: CASSLYSTSGSKNEQFF. CDR3 bases: TGCGCCAGCAGCTTGTATTCAACCAGCGGGAGTAAAAATGAGCAGTTCTTC. The chain couples TRBV5-1 to TRBJ2-1; 8 bases agree with TRBD2. Germline V gives CDR1 SGHRS, CDR2 YFSETQ. J was trimmed by 7 bases and V by 1 base; bases with no gene match: 13. The CDR3 sequence is 17 residues long.

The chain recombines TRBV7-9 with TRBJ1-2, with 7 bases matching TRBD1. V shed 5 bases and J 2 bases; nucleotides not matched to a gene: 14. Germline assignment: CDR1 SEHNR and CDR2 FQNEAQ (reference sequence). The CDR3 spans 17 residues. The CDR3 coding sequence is TGTGCCAGCAGCCAAACCACAACGGGACAGCAGAACTATGGCTACACCTTC. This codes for CASSQTTTGQQNYGYTF.

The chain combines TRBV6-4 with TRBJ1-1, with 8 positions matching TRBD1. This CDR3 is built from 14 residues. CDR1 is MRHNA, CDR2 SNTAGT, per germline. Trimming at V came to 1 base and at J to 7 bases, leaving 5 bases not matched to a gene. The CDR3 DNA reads TGTGCCAGCAGTGACTATCCAGGGGGCATTGAAGCTTTCTTT. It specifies CASSDYPGGIEAFF.

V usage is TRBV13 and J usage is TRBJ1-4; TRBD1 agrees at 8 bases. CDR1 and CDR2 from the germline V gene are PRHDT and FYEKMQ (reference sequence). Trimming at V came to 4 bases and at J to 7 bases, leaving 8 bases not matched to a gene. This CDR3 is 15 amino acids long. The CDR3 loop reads CASSYDRGRGEKLFF. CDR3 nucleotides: TGTGCCAGCAGCTACGACAGGGGTAGGGGTGAAAAACTGTTTTTT.

DNA for the CDR3: TGCGCCAGCAGCTTCCTAGCGGGATCGAACACCGGGGAGCTGTTTTTT. It encodes CASSFLAGSNTGELFF. The rearrangement joins TRBV5-1 to TRBJ2-2, with 9 bases aligning to TRBD2. CDR1 is SGHRS, CDR2 YFSETQ, per germline. Trimming removed 2 bases from V and 0 bases from J; junction bases left unmatched: 2. The CDR3 runs to 16 residues.

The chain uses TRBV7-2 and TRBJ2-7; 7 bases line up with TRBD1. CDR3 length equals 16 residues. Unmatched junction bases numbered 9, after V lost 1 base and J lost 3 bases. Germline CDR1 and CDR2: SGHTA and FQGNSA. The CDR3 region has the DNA TGTGCCAGCAGCTTAGGGCGGGCTTCAGGGGGCTACGAGCAGTACTTC. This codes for CASSLGRASGGYEQYF.

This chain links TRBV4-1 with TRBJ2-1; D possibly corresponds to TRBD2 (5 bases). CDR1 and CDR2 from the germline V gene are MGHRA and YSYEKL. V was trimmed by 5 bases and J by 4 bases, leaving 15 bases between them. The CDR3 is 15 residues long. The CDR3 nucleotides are TGCGCCAGCAGCTTTCAGTGGACTGGATACAATGAGCAGTTCTTC. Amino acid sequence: CASSFQWTGYNEQFF.

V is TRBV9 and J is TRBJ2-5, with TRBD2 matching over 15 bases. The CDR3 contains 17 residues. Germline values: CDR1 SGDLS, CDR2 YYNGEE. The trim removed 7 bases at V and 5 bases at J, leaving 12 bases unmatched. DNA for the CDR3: TGTGCCAGCCCCGGACTAGCGGGAGGGCCCCCCAGGGAGACCCAGTACTTC. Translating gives CASPGLAGGPPRETQYF.

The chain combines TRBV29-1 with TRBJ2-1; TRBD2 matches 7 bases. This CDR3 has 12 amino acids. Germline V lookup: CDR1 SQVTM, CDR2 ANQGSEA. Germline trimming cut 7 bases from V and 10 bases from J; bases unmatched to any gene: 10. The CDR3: CSANSGSGEQFF. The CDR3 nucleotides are TGCAGCGCCAACTCGGGTAGCGGGGAGCAGTTCTTC.

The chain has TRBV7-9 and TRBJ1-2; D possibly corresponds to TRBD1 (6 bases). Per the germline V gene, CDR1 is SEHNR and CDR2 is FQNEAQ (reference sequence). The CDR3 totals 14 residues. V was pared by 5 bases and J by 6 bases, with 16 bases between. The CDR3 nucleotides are TGTGCCAGCAGCCATGGGACAAACAATGATGGCTACACCTTC. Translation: CASSHGTNNDGYTF.

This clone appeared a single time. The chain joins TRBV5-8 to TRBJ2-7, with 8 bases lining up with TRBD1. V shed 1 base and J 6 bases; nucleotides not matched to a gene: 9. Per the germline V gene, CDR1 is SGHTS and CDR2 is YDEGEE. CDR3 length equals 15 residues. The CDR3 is CASSLCQGAVCEQYF. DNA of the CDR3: TGTGCCAGCAGCTTGTGCCAGGGGGCTGTGTGCGAGCAGTACTTC.

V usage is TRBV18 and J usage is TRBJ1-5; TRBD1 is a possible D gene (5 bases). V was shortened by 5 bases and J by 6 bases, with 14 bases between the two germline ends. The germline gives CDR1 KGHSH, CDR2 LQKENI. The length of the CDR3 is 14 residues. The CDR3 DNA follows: TGTGCCAGCTCAGATACAGGTTTTGGTCAGCCCCAGCATTTT. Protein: CASSDTGFGQPQHF.

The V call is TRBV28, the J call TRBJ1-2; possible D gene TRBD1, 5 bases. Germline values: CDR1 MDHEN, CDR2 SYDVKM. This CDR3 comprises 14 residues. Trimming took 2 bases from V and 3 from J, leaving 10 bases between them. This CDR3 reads CASSLRGLDYGYTF. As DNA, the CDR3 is TGTGCCAGCAGTTTACGGGGGTTGGACTATGGCTACACCTTC.

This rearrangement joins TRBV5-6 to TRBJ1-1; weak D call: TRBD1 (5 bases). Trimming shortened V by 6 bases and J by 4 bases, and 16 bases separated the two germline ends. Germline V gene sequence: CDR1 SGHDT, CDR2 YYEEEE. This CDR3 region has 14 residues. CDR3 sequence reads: CASTVAGKGTEAFF. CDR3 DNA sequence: TGTGCCAGCACCGTGGCAGGGAAGGGCACTGAAGCTTTCTTT.

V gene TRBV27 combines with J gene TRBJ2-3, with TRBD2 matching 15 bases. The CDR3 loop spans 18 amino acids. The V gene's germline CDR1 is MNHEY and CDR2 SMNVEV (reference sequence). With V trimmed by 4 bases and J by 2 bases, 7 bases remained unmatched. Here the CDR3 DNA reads TGTGCCAGCAGTTCCCTGGGACTAGCGGGAGGACACACAGATACGCAGTATTTT. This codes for CASSSLGLAGGHTDTQYF.

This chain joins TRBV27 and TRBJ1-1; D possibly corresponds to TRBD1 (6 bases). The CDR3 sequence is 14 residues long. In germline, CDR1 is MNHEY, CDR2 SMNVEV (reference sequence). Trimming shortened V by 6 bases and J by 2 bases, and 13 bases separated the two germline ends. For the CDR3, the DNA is TGTGCCAGCAGGAAACAGGGCGAAAACACTGAAGCTTTCTTT. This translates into CASRKQGENTEAFF.

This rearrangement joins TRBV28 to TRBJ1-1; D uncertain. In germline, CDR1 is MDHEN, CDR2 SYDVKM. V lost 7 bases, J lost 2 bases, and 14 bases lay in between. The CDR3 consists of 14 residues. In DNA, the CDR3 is TGTGCCAGCAAACCCGATACAGATAACACTGAAGCTTTCTTT. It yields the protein CASKPDTDNTEAFF.

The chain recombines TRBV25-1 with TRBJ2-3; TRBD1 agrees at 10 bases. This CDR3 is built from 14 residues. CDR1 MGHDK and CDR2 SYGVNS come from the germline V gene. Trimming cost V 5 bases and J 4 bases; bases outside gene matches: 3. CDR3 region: CASSSGQGSDTQYF. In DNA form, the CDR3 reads TGTGCCAGCAGTTCGGGACAGGGGTCAGATACGCAGTATTTT.

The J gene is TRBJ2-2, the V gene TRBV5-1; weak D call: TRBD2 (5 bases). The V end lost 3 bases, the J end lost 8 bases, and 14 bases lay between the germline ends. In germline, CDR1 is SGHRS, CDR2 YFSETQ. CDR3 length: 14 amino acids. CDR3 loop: CASSSDFPLGELFF. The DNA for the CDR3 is TGCGCCAGCAGCTCGGACTTTCCCCTGGGGGAGCTGTTTTTT. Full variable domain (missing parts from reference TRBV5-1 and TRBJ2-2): KAGVTQTPRYLIKTRGQQVTLSCSPISGHRSVSWYQQTPGQGLQFLFEYFSETQRNKGNFPGRFSGRQFSNSRSEMNVSTLELGDSALYLCASSSDFPLGELFFGEGSRLTVL.

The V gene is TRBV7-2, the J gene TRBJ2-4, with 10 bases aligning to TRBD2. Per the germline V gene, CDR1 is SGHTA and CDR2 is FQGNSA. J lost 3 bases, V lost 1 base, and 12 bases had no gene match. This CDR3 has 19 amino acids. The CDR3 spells CASSLGLAGELGYKNIQYF. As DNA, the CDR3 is TGTGCCAGCAGCTTAGGTCTAGCGGGAGAATTGGGGTACAAAAACATTCAGTACTTC.

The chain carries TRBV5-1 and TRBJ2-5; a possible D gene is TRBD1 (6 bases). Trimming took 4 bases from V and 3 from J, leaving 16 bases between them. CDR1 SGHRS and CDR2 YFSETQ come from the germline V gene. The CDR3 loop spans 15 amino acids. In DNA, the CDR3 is TGCGCCAGCAGCCCTACAGGGTCCGGGGAAGAGACCCAGTACTTC. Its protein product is CASSPTGSGEETQYF.

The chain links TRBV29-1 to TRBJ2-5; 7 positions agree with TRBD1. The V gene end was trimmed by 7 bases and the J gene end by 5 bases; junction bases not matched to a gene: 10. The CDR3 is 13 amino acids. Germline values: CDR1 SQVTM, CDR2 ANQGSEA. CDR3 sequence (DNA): TGCAGCGCTACCATGACAGGGCTGGAGACCCAGTACTTC. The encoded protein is CSATMTGLETQYF.

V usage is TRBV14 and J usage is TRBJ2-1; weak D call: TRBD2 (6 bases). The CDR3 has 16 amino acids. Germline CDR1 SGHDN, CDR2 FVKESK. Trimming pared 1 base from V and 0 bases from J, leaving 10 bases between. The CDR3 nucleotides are TGTGCCAGCAGCCAAGGACTAGGTGACTCCTACAATGAGCAGTTCTTC. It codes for CASSQGLGDSYNEQFF.